This entry is about one TCR beta chain. Its antigen is not identified. Assay used: immunoSEQ multiplex PCR; TCRdb lists only in-frame clones, some missing. The sample records some 86,000 clones, roughly 91% being singletons. This specimen belongs to a study of graft-versus-host responses after intestinal transplantation. The receptor comes from a human donor who received an intestinal transplant. The source material was unstimulated CD4+ T cells sorted from spleen or lymph node cells, sampled before intestinal transplant.

CDR3 protein: CASSLDRANYGYTF. CDR3 DNA: TGTGCCAGCAGCTTAGACAGGGCAAACTATGGCTACACCTTC. J is TRBJ1-2 and V is TRBV5-4; 7 bases agree with TRBD1. The CDR3 totals 14 residues. V dropped 2 bases and J dropped 2; count of bases not matched to a gene: 3. Looked up from germline, CDR1 is SGHNT and CDR2 is YYREEE (reference sequence).